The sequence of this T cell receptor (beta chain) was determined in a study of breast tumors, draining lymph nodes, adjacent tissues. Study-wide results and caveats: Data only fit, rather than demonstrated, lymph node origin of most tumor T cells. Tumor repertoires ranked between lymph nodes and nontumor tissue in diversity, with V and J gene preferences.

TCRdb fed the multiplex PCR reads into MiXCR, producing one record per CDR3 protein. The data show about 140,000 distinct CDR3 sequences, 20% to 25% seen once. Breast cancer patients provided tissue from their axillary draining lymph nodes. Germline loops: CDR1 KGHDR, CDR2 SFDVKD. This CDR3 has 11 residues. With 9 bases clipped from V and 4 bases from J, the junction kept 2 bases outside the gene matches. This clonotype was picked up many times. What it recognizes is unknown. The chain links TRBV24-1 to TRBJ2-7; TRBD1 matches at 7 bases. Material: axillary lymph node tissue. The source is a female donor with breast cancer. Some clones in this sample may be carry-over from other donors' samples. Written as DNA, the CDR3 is TGTGCCACCTCGACAGGGTACGAGCAGTACTTC. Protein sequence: CATSTGYEQYF.